One and the same sample provided the 9 T cell receptor beta chains below, sequenced in a study of vaccination effects on CD4 cells after COVID-19. Culture proceeded for 10 days, and CD4+ T cells were then isolated. The participants, recipients of two vaccine doses, got either BNT162b2 or mRNA-1273. Clones were read by immunoSEQ multiplex PCR, and TCRdb kept only the in-frame ones, dropping some. Among 25,000 to 35,000 clones listed, around 70% were seen once. Their antigens are not known. The source material was CD4+ T cells from PBMCs cultured without peptide, sampled after COVID-19 vaccination. The receptors here all came from a human donor who received a COVID-19 vaccine.

The V gene is TRBV18, the J gene TRBJ2-3, with 10 bases matching TRBD2. Germline CDR1 reads KGHSH; CDR2 reads LQKENI. With 2 bases clipped from V and 11 bases from J, the junction kept 7 bases outside the gene matches. The CDR3 has 14 residues. CDR3 amino acids: CASSPSGPSGRQYF. In DNA, the CDR3 is TGTGCCAGCTCACCATCGGGGCCTAGCGGGAGGCAGTATTTT.

The V and J genes are TRBV19 and TRBJ1-1, with TRBD1 matching 10 bases. Looked up from germline, CDR1 is LNHDA and CDR2 is SQIVND (reference sequence). Trimming took 5 bases from V and 3 from J; bases not matched to a gene: 9. The CDR3 runs to 16 residues. CDR3 sequence reads: CASSARDRGVDTEAFF. The CDR3 DNA is TGTGCCAGTAGTGCCCGGGACAGGGGAGTTGACACTGAAGCTTTCTTT.

The J gene is TRBJ2-3, the V gene TRBV5-4; D may be TRBD2 (5 bases). This CDR3 is 15 amino acids long. The V and J ends lost 2 bases and 0 bases respectively, with 10 bases between them. Looked up from germline, CDR1 is SGHNT and CDR2 is YYREEE (reference sequence). The CDR3 DNA reads as TGTGCCAGCAGCTTAGGGCGGGCTAGCACAGATACGCAGTATTTT. Translated: CASSLGRASTDTQYF.

The J gene is TRBJ2-5, the V gene TRBV30, with D perhaps TRBD1 or TRBD2 (5 bases each). Germline V CDR1 and CDR2: GTSNPN, SVGIG (reference sequence). V lost 0 bases and J lost 5, with 16 bases in between. CDR3 size: 15 residues. This CDR3 reads CAWSVGAGWLETQYF. For the CDR3, the DNA is TGTGCCTGGAGTGTCGGGGCGGGTTGGTTGGAGACCCAGTACTTC.

This sequence joins TRBV11-2 and TRBJ2-2; no firm D call. From germline, CDR1 is SGHAT and CDR2 FQNNGV. CDR3 length equals 15 residues. Trimming shortened V by 0 bases and J by 5 bases, and 10 bases separated the two germline ends. The DNA for the CDR3 is TGTGCCAGCAGCTTAGATCGATCCGGGACCGGGGAGCTGTTTTTT. Its protein is CASSLDRSGTGELFF.

The chain carries TRBV6-2 or TRBV6-3 and TRBJ2-3, with D unclear. The V end was cut by 3 bases, the J end by 0 bases, with 10 bases between. The CDR3 spans 15 residues. Germline CDR1 is MNHEY and CDR2 is SVGEGT. CDR3 sequence reads: CASSYFPASTDTQYF. For the CDR3, the DNA is TGTGCCAGCAGTTATTTCCCGGCTAGCACAGATACGCAGTATTTT.

The rearrangement links TRBV30 to TRBJ1-1, with TRBD1 identical over 9 bases. This CDR3 region has 13 residues. The trim removed 0 bases at V and 4 bases at J, leaving 0 bases unmatched. Germline V gene sequence: CDR1 GTSNPN, CDR2 SVGIG (reference sequence). In DNA form, the CDR3 reads TGTGCCTGGAGTGTACAGGGGGCCACTGAAGCTTTCTTT. Its protein product is CAWSVQGATEAFF. Using reference TRBV30 and TRBJ1-1 for the parts outside the CDR3, the full variable domain is SQTIHQWPATLVQPVGSPLSLECTVEGTSNPNLYWYRQAAGRGLQLLFYSVGIGQISSEVPQNLSASRPQDRQFILSSKKLLLSDSGFYLCAWSVQGATEAFFGQGTRLTVV.

This clone was recorded a few times. The V and J genes are TRBV7-9 and TRBJ1-1; a possible D gene is TRBD1 (5 bases). Germline CDR1 reads SEHNR; CDR2 reads FQNEAQ (reference sequence). The V and J ends lost 5 bases and 9 bases respectively, with 22 bases between them. The CDR3 length is 15 residues. This CDR3 is CASSQPTDPKGKAFF. The DNA of the CDR3 is TGTGCCAGCAGCCAACCGACAGACCCCAAGGGGAAAGCTTTCTTT.

The chain recombines TRBV6-4 with TRBJ2-2; 8 bases fit TRBD2. Unmatched junction bases numbered 2, after V lost 0 bases and J lost 5 bases. The CDR3 consists of 15 residues. The germline gives CDR1 MRHNA, CDR2 SNTAGT. Here the CDR3 DNA reads TGTGCCAGCAGTGACTCGGCTAGCGGGACCGGGGAGCTGTTTTTT. It translates to CASSDSASGTGELFF.